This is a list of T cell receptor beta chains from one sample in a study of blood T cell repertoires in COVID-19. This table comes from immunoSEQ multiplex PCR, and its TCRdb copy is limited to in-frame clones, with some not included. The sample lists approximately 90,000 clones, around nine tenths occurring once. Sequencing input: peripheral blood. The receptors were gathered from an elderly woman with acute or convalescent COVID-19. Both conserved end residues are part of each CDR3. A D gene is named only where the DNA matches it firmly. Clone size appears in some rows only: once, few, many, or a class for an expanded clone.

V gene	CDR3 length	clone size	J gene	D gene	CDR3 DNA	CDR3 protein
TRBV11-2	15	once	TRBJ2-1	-	TGTGCCAGCAGCAAAATAGCGGGGACAGGGAATGAGCAGTTCTTC	CASSKIAGTGNEQFF
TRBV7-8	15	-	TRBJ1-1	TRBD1	TGTGCCAGCAGCTTAGCCGGGACAGGGGTCACTGAAGCTTTCTTT	CASSLAGTGVTEAFF
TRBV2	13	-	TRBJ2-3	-	TGTGCCAGCAGTGGCAGGGGAGCAGATACGCAGTATTTT	CASSGRGADTQYF
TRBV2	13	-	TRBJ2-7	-	TGTGCCAGCATGTATAGAGAAGCCTACGAGCAGTACTTC	CASMYREAYEQYF
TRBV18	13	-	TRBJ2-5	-	TGTGCCAGCTCACCGGGCTATCAAGAGACCCAGTACTTC	CASSPGYQETQYF
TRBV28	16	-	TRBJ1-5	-	TGTGCCAGCAGTCGTTGGGCACCTACAGGGAATCAGCCCCAGCATTTT	CASSRWAPTGNQPQHF
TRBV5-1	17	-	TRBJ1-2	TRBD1	TGCGCCAGCAGCTTGCGGCCCGACAGGGGGGGGGACTATGGCTACACCTTC	CASSLRPDRGGDYGYTF
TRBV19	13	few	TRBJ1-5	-	TGTGCCAGTAGTATTCCGTCGGGTCAGCCCCAGCATTTT	CASSIPSGQPQHF
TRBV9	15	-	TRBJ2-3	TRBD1	TGTGCCAGCAGCGCCGGGGACAGCCCTTCAGATACGCAGTATTTT	CASSAGDSPSDTQYF
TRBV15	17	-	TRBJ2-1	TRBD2	TGTGCCACCAGCAGAGATTGGAGCGGGGGGGCCAACAATGAGCAGTTCTTC	CATSRDWSGGANNEQFF
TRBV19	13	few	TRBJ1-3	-	TGTGCCAGTATCCGGGACTCTGGAAACACCATATATTTT	CASIRDSGNTIYF
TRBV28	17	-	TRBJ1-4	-	TGTGCCAGCAGTTTCCCCCGGGGGGGGACAACTAATGAAAAACTGTTTTTT	CASSFPRGGTTNEKLFF
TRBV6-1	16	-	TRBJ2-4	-	TGTGCCAGCAGTGAATGGGGCTTACTAGCCAAAAACATTCAGTACTTT	CASSEWGLLAKNIQYF
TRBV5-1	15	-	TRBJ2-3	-	TGCGCCAGCAGCTTGGCAAGACTTAGCACAGATACGCAGTATTTT	CASSLARLSTDTQYF
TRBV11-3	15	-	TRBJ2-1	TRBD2	TGTGCCAGCAGCACCGGACTAGCGGGGGGCAATGAGCAGTTCTTC	CASSTGLAGGNEQFF
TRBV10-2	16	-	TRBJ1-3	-	TGCGCCAGCATCGAAAGGACTACTGGCACTGGAAACACCATATATTTT	CASIERTTGTGNTIYF
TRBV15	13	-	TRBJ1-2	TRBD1	TGTGCCACCAGCAGGGACAGGGGGTATGGCTACACCTTC	CATSRDRGYGYTF
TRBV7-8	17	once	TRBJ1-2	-	TGTGCCAGCAGCTTACCCTGGCCGCAGGGTCTGAACTATGGCTACACCTTC	CASSLPWPQGLNYGYTF
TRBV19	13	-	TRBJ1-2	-	TGTGCCAGTAGCAATTGGGGCGACGGAGGCTACACCTTC	CASSNWGDGGYTF
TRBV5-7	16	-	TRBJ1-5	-	TGTGCCAGCAGCTTGGGAGGACAGAAGCGAAATCAGCCCCAGCATTTT	CASSLGGQKRNQPQHF
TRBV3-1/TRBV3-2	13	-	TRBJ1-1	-	TGTGCCAGCAGCCAAGCGGGGAAGGGAGAAGCTTTCTTT	CASSQAGKGEAFF
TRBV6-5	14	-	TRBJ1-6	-	TGTGCCAGCGGGGGGCGGGGGCAGGGTTCACCCCTCCACTTT	CASGGRGQGSPLHF
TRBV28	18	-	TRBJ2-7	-	TGTGCCAGCACCCCTGGGGGGGCTAGCGAGGCCCCCTTGTACGAGCAGTACTTC	CASTPGGASEAPLYEQYF
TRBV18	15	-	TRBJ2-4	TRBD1	TGTGCCAGCTCGACAGGGGGCACAGCCAAAAACATTCAGTACTTT	CASSTGGTAKNIQYF
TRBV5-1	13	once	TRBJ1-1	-	TGCGCCAGCAGCTACGGGACTAACACTGAAGCTTTCTTT	CASSYGTNTEAFF
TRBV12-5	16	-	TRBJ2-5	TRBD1	TGTGCTAGTGGCTGGGCGGACAGGGGGGGACAAGAGACCCAGTACTTC	CASGWADRGGQETQYF
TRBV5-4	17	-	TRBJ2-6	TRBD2	TGTGCCAGCAGCTTTCTAGCGGGGGGGCCGGGGGCCAACGTCCTGACTTTC	CASSFLAGGPGANVLTF
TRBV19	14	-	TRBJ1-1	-	TGTGCCAGTAGTGCCACAGGGAGAGACACTGAAGCTTTCTTT	CASSATGRDTEAFF